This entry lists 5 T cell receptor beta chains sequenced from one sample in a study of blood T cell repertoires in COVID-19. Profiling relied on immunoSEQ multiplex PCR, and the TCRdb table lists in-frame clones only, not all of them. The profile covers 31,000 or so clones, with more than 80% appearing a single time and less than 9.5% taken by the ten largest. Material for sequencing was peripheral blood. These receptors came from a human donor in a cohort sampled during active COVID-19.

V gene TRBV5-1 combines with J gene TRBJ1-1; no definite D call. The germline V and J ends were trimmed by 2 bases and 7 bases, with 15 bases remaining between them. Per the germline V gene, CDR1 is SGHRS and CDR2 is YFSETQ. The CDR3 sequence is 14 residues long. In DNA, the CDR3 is TGCGCCAGCAGCTTTAGCCCCCTTTCGGGTGAAGCTTTCTTT. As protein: CASSFSPLSGEAFF.

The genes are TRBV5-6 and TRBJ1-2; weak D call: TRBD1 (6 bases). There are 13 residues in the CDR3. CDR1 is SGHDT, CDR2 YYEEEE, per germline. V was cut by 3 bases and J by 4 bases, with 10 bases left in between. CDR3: CASSSGQIYGYTF. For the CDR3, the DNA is TGTGCCAGCAGCTCTGGACAGATCTATGGCTACACCTTC.

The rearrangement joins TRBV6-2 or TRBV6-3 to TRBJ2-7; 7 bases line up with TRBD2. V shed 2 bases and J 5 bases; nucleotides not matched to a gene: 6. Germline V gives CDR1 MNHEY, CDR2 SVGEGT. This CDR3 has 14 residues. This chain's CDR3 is CASSYKTSRNEQYF. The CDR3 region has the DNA TGTGCCAGCAGTTACAAGACTAGCCGCAACGAGCAGTACTTC.

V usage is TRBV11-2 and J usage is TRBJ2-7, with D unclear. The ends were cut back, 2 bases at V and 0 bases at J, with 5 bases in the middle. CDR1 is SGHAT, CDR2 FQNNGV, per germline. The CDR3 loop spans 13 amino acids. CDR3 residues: CASSLHSSYEQYF. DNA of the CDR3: TGTGCCAGCAGCTTACACAGCTCCTACGAGCAGTACTTC. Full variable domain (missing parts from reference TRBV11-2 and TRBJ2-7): EAGVAQSPRYKIIEKRQSVAFWCNPISGHATLYWYQQILGQGPKLLIQFQNNGVVDDSQLPKDRFSAERLKGVDSTLKIQPAKLEDSAVYLCASSLHSSYEQYFGPGTRLTVT.

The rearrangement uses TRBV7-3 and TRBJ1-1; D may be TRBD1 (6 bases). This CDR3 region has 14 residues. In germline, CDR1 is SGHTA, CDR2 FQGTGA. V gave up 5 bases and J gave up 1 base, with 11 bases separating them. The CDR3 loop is CASSPEGQNTEAFF. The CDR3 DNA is TGTGCCAGCAGCCCCGAGGGACAGAACACTGAAGCTTTCTTT.